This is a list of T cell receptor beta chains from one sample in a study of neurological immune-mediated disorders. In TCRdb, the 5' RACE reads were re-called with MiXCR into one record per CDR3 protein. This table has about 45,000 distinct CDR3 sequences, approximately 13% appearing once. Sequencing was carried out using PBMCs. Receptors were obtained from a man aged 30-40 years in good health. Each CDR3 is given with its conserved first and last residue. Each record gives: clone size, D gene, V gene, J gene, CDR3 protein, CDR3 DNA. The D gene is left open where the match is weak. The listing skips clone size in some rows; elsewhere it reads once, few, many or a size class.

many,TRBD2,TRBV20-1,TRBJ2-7,CSARSTSGSLLEQYF,TGCAGTGCTAGGTCTACTAGCGGGAGCCTTCTCGAGCAGTACTTC
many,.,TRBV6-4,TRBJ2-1,CASSETGGTGYNEQFF,TGTGCCAGCAGTGAGACAGGCGGGACGGGCTACAATGAGCAGTTCTTC
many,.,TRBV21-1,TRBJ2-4,CASSKLNRQGGAKNIQYF,TGTGCCAGCAGCAAATTAAATAGACAGGGTGGAGCCAAAAACATTCAGTACTTC
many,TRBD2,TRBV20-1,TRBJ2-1,CSAGTSGRSTYNEQFF,TGCAGTGCAGGGACTAGCGGGAGAAGCACGTACAATGAGCAGTTCTTC
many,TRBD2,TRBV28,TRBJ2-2,CASSSGTSGRMTGELFF,TGTGCCAGCAGTTCCGGGACTAGCGGGAGGATGACCGGGGAGCTGTTTTTT
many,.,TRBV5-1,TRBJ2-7,CASSPSPGFGEQYF,TGCGCCAGCAGCCCGAGCCCGGGCTTCGGCGAGCAGTACTTC
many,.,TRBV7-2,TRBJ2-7,CASSLGPINYEQYF,TGTGCCAGCAGCTTAGGTCCTATTAACTACGAGCAGTACTTC
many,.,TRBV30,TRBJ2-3,CAWRRDPFTDTQYF,TGTGCCTGGAGAAGGGACCCCTTCACAGATACGCAGTATTTT
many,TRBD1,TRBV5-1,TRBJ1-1,CASSITGTGETEAFF,TGCGCCAGCAGCATAACCGGGACAGGGGAAACTGAAGCTTTCTTT
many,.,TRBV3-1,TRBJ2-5,CASSPASWETQYF,TGTGCCAGCAGCCCGGCCAGTTGGGAGACCCAGTACTTC
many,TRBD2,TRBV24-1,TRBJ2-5,CATAPRGRGPQETQYF,TGTGCCACCGCACCCCGTGGGAGGGGACCTCAAGAGACCCAGTACTTC
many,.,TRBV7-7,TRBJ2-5,CASSLSSGPQETQYF,TGTGCCAGCAGCTTATCTTCGGGCCCCCAAGAGACCCAGTACTTC
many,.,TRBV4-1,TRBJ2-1,CASSQEMSRGSYNEQFF,TGCGCCAGCAGCCAAGAAATGAGCCGGGGCTCCTACAATGAGCAGTTCTTC
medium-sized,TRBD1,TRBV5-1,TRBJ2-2,CASSLGTGGFGELFF,TGCGCCAGCAGCTTGGGGACAGGGGGCTTCGGGGAGCTGTTTTTT
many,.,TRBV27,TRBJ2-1,CASSYPGINNEQFF,TGTGCCAGCAGTTACCCAGGGATAAACAATGAGCAGTTCTTC
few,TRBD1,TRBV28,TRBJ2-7,CASSEGYRGNEQYF,TGTGCCAGCAGCGAAGGCTACAGGGGAAACGAGCAGTACTTC
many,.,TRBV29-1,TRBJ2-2,CSVEDSGATGELFF,TGCAGCGTTGAAGATTCGGGGGCCACCGGGGAGCTGTTTTTT
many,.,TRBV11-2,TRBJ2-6,CASSLSLFSGANVLTF,TGTGCCAGCAGCTTAAGCTTGTTCTCTGGGGCCAACGTCCTGACTTTC
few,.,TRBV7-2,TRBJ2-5,CASSLGGIETQYF,TGTGCCAGCAGCTTAGGAGGGATAGAGACCCAGTACTTC
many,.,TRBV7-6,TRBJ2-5,CASSLGQTQYF,TGTGCCAGCAGCTTAGGACAGACCCAGTACTTC
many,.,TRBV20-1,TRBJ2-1,CRVGERYNEQFF,TGCCGGGTCGGAGAAAGATACAATGAGCAGTTCTTC
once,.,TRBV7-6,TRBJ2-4,CASSAGLVKNIQYF,TGTGCCAGCAGCGCGGGGCTTGTCAAAAACATTCAGTACTTC
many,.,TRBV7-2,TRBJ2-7,CASSLQGASYEQYF,TGTGCCAGCAGCTTACAGGGCGCCTCCTACGAGCAGTACTTC
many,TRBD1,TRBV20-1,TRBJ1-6,CSASPGQRNSPLHF,TGCAGTGCGTCCCCGGGACAGAGGAATTCACCCCTCCACTTT
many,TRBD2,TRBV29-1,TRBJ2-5,CSVVAGKYQETQYF,TGCAGCGTAGTAGCGGGAAAGTACCAAGAGACCCAGTACTTC
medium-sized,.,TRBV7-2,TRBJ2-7,CASSFSGWYEQYF,TGTGCCAGCAGCTTTTCCGGGTGGTACGAGCAGTACTTC
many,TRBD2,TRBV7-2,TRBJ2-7,CASSSGLAGGPVNSYEQYF,TGTGCCAGCAGCTCCGGACTAGCGGGAGGGCCGGTAAACTCCTACGAGCAGTACTTC
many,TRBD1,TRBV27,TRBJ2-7,CASSSGTGILYEQYF,TGTGCCAGCAGTTCCGGGACAGGGATACTCTACGAGCAGTACTTC
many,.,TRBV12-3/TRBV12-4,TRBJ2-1,CASSFPDEQFF,TGTGCCAGCAGTTTCCCCGATGAGCAGTTCTTC
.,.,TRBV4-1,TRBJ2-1,CASSQDSVLNEQFF,TGCGCCAGCAGCCAAGATTCGGTCCTCAATGAGCAGTTCTTC
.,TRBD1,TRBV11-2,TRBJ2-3,CASSRTGVGDTQYF,TGTGCCAGCAGCCGGACAGGGGTCGGAGATACGCAGTATTTT
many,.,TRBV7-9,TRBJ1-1,CASINREYTEAFF,TGTGCCAGCATAAACAGGGAGTACACTGAAGCTTTCTTT
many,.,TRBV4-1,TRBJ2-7,CASSQGRSSYEQYF,TGCGCCAGCAGCCAGGGAAGAAGCTCCTACGAGCAGTACTTC
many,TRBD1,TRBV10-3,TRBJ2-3,CAITGQSTDTQYF,TGTGCCATCACGGGACAGAGCACAGATACGCAGTATTTT
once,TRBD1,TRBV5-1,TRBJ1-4,CASSLAPTGGNEKLFF,TGCGCCAGCAGCTTGGCACCGACAGGGGGCAATGAAAAACTGTTTTTT
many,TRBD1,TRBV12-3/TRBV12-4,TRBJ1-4,CASGGQGDEKLFF,TGTGCCAGCGGGGGACAGGGGGACGAAAAACTGTTTTTT
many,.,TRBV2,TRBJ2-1,CASSEGFVNEQFF,TGTGCCAGCAGTGAAGGGTTTGTCAATGAGCAGTTCTTC
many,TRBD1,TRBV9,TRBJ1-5,CASSGGQGTNNQPQHF,TGTGCCAGCAGCGGCGGACAGGGAACAAACAATCAGCCCCAGCATTTT
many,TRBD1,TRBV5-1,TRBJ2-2,CASSFSGSGQGTGELFF,TGCGCCAGCAGCTTTTCAGGATCGGGACAGGGGACCGGGGAGCTGTTTTTT
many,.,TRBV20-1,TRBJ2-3,CSAPPGYGELDTQYF,TGCAGTGCCCCACCCGGCTACGGAGAATTAGATACGCAGTATTTT
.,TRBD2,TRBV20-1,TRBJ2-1,CSASGRTSHNEQFF,TGCAGTGCTAGCGGGAGGACCTCCCACAATGAGCAGTTCTTC
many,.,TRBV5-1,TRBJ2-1,CASSLDFRYSYNEQFF,TGCGCCAGCAGCTTGGACTTTCGGTATTCCTACAATGAGCAGTTCTTC
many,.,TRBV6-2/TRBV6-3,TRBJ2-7,CAIRQDWRDEQYF,TGTGCCATAAGACAGGACTGGAGGGACGAGCAGTACTTC
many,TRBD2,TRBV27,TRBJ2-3,CASRGGVYTDTQYF,TGTGCCAGCAGGGGAGGGGTTTACACAGATACGCAGTATTTT
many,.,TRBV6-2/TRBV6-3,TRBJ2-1,CASTHTQSPYNEQFF,TGTGCCAGCACCCATACTCAAAGCCCCTACAATGAGCAGTTCTTC
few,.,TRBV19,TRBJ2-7,CASSIRRGFSYEQYF,TGTGCCAGTAGTATAAGGCGGGGATTCTCCTACGAGCAGTACTTC
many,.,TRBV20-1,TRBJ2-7,CSVQRGRGTNEQYF,TGCAGTGTCCAAAGAGGCAGGGGGACTAACGAGCAGTACTTC
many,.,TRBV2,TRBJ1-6,CASSALPGNSPLHF,TGTGCCAGCAGTGCTCTGCCTGGGAATTCACCCCTCCACTTT
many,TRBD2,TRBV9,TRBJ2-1,CASSRGLAGTISYNEQFF,TGTGCCAGCAGCCGAGGGCTAGCGGGAACAATCTCCTACAATGAGCAGTTCTTC
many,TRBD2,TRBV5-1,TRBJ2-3,CASSLGLAGGTQYF,TGCGCCAGCAGCTTGGGGCTAGCGGGCGGTACGCAGTATTTT
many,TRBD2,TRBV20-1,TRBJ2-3,CSAPSGGSTDTQYF,TGCAGTGCTCCATCGGGAGGGAGCACAGATACGCAGTATTTT
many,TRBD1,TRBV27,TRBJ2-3,CASSSGQGSDTQYF,TGTGCCAGCAGTTCCGGACAGGGATCAGATACGCAGTATTTT
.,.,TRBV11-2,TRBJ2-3,CASSPESRSTDTQYF,TGTGCCAGCAGCCCGGAGTCCAGGAGCACAGATACGCAGTATTTT
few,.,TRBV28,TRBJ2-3,CASTKRGRTDTQYF,TGTGCCAGCACCAAACGGGGGCGCACAGATACGCAGTATTTT